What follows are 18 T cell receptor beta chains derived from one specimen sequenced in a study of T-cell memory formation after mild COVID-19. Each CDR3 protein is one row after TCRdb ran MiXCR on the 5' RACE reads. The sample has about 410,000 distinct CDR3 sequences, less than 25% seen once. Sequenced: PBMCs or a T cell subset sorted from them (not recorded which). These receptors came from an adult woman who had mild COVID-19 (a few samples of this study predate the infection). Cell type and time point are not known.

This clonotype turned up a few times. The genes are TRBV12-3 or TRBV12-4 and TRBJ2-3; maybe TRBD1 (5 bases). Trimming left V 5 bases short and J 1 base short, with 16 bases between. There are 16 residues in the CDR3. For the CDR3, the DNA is TGTGCCAGCAGTCCCTCTCCAGGGTTTGGCACAGATACGCAGTATTTT. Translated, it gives CASSPSPGFGTDTQYF.

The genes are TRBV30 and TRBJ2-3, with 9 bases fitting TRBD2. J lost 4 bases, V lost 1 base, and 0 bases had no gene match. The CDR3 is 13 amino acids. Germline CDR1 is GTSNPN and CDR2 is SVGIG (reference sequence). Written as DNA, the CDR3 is TGTGCCTGGAGTGGCGGGGGGGCAGATACGCAGTATTTT. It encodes CAWSGGGADTQYF. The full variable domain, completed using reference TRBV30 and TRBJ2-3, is SQTIHQWPATLVQPVGSPLSLECTVEGTSNPNLYWYRQAAGRGLQLLFYSVGIGQISSEVPQNLSASRPQDRQFILSSKKLLLSDSGFYLCAWSGGGADTQYFGPGTRLTVL.

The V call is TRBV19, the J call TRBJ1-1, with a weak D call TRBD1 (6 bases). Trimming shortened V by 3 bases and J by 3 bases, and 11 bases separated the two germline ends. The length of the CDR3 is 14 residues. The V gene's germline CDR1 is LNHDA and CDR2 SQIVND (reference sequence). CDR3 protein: CASSIKAGDTEAFF. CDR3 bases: TGTGCCAGTAGTATCAAGGCAGGGGACACTGAAGCTTTCTTT.

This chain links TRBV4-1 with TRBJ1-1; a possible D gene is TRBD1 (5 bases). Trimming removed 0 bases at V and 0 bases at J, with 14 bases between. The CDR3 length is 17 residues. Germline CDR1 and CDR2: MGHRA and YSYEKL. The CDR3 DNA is TGCGCCAGCAGCCAAGAATCGCGGGGCTTCATGAACACTGAAGCTTTCTTT. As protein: CASSQESRGFMNTEAFF.

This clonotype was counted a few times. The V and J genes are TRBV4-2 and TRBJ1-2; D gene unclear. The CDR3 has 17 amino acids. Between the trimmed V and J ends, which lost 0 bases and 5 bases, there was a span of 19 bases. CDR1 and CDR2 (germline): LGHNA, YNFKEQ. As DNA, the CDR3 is TGTGCCAGCAGCCAAGAGTCTCCCCCCGTGCGAGGTTATGGCTACACCTTC. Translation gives CASSQESPPVRGYGYTF.

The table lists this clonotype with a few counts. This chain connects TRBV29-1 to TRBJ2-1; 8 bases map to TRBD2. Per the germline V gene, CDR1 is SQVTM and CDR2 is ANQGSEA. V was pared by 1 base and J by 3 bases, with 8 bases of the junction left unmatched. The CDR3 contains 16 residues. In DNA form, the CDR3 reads TGCAGCGTTGAAGCGGGAGCGGGAGTGCTCTACAATGAGCAGTTCTTC. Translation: CSVEAGAGVLYNEQFF.

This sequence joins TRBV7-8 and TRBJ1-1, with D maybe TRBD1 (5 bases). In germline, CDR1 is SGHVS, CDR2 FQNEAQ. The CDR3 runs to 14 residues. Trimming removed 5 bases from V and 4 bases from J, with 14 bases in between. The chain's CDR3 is CASSPWGGGTEAFF. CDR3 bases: TGTGCCAGCAGCCCCTGGGGGGGAGGCACTGAAGCTTTCTTT.

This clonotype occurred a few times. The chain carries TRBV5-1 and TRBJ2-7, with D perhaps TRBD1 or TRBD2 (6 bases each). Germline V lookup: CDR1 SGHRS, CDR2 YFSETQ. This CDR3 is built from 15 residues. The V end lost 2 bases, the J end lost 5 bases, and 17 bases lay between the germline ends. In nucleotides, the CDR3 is TGCGCCAGCAGCTTCAGGGGCCCACCTAGCGACGAGCAGTACTTC. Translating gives CASSFRGPPSDEQYF.

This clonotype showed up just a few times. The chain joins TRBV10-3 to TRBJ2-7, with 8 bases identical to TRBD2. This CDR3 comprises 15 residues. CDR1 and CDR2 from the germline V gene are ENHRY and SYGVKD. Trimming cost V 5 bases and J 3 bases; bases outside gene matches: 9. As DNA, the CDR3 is TGTGCCATCAGTACCGGGGGGACTAGTGGCTACGAGCAGTACTTC. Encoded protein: CAISTGGTSGYEQYF.

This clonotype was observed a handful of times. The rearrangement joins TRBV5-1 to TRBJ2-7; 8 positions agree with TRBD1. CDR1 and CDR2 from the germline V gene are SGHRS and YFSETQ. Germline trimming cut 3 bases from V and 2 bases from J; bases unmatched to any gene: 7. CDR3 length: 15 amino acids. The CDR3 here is CASSSQGAPTYEQYF. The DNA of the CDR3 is TGCGCCAGCAGCTCCCAGGGGGCACCTACCTACGAGCAGTACTTC.

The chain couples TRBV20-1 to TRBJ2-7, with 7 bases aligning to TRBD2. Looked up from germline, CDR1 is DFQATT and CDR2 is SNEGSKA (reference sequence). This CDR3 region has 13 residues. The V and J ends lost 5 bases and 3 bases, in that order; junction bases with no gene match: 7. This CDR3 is CSAFGGESYEQYF. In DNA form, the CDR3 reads TGCAGTGCTTTTGGGGGGGAGAGCTACGAGCAGTACTTC.

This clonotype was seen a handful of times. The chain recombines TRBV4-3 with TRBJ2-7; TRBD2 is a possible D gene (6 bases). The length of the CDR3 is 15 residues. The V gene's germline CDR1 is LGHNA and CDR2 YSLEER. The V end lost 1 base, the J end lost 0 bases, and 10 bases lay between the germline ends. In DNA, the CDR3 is TGCGCCAGCAGCCAAGGGGGGGTCCTCTCCTACGAGCAGTACTTC. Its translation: CASSQGGVLSYEQYF.

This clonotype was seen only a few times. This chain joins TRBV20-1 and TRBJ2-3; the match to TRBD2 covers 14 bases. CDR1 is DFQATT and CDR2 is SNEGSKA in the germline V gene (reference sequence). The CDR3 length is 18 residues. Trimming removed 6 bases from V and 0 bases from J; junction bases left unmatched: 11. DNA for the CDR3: TGCAGTGCATTCCGTCCGGGACTAGCGGGAGCTAGCACAGATACGCAGTATTTT. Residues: CSAFRPGLAGASTDTQYF.

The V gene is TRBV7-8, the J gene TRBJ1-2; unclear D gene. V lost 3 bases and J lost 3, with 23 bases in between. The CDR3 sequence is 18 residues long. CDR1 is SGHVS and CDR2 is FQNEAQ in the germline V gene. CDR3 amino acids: CASSFAFGKSEWDYGYTF. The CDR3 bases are TGTGCCAGCAGCTTCGCCTTCGGGAAGTCCGAGTGGGACTATGGCTACACCTTC.

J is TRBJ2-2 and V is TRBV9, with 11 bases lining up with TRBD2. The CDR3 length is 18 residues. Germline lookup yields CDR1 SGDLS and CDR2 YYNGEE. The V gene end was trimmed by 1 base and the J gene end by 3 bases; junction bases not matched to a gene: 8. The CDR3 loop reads CASSVRDSGRADTGELFF. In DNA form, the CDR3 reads TGTGCCAGCAGCGTACGTGATAGCGGGAGGGCTGACACCGGGGAGCTGTTTTTT.

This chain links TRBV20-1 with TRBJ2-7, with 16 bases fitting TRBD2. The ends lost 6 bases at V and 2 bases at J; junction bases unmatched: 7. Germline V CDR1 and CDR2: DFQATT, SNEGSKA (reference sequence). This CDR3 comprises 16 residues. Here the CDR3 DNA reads TGCAGTGCCCGCCTCGGGACTAGCGGGGGGGCCTACGAGCAGTACTTC. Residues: CSARLGTSGGAYEQYF.

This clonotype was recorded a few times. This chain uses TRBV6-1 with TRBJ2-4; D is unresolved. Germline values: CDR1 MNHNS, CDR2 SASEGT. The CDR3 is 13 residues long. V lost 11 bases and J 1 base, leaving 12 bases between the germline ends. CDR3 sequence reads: CAASEWAKNIQYF. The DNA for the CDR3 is TGTGCCGCCTCCGAGTGGGCCAAAAACATTCAGTACTTC.

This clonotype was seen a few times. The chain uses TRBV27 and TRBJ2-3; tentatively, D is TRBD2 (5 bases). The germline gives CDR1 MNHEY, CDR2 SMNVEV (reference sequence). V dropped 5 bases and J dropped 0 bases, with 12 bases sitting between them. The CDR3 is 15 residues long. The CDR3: CASSTERSSTDTQYF. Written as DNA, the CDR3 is TGTGCCAGCAGTACCGAGCGGAGCAGCACAGATACGCAGTATTTT.